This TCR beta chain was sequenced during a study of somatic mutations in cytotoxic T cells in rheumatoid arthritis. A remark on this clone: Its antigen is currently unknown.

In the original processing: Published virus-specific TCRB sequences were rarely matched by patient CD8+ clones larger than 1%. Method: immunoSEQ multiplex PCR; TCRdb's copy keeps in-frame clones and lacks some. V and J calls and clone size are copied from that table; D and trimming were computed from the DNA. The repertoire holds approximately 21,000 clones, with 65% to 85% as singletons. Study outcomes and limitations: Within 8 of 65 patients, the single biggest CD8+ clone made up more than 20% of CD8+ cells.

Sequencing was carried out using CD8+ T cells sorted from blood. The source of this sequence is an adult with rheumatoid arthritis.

CDR3 in amino acids: CASSPRNPGPYEQYF. Written as DNA, the CDR3 is TGTGCCAGCAGCCCCCGCAACCCAGGGCCCTACGAGCAGTACTTC. The gene calls are TRBV5-6 and TRBJ2-7; maybe TRBD1 (5 bases). From germline, CDR1 is SGHDT and CDR2 YYEEEE. The CDR3 loop spans 15 amino acids. Trimming took 4 bases from V and 2 from J, leaving 16 bases between them.